The sequence of this T cell receptor (beta chain) was determined in a study of blood T cell repertoires in COVID-19. Study at large: Samples of COVID-19 (acute and convalescent) were obtained from the United States, Italy and Spain. Sources were T cells, B-cell-depleted T cells, or PBMCs; the material itself was cDNA or gDNA.

In the authors' methods: Counts of nucleated cells, estimated from reference gene primer amplification, were obtained. Measured with immunoSEQ multiplex PCR; TCRdb has only the in-frame clones, and not every one. D and trimming were read from the DNA, whereas the V and J calls and clone size are those reported in that table. The top ten clones hold about 3.2% of a sample with around 250,000 clones, roughly 80% of them seen once. Trimming pared 1 base from V and 3 bases from J, leaving 20 bases between. This CDR3 has 18 amino acids. Looked up from germline, CDR1 is LGHNA and CDR2 is YNFKEQ. The TCR sequence derives from a woman aged 18-29 years with acute or convalescent COVID-19. The chain combines TRBV4-2 with TRBJ2-3; possibly TRBD1 for D (5 bases). Sequencing used peripheral blood. The chain's CDR3 is CASSQASRVGMRTDTQYF. CDR3 nucleotide sequence: TGTGCCAGCAGCCAAGCCTCCAGGGTGGGAATGAGAACAGATACGCAGTATTTT.